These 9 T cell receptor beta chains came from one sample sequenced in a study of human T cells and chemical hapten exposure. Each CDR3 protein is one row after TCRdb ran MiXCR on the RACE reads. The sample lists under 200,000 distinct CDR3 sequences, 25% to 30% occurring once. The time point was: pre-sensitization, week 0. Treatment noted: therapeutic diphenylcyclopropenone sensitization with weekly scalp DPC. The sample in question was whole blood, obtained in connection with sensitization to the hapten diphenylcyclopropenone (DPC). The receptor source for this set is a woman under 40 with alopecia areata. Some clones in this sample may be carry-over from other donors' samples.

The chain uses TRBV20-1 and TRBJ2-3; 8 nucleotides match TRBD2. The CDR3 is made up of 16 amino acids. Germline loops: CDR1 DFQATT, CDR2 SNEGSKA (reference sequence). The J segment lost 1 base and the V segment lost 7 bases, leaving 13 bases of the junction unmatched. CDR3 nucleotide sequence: TGCAGTGTTGAGCGGAGTGGGACTAGGGGCACAGATACGCAGTATTTT. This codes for CSVERSGTRGTDTQYF.

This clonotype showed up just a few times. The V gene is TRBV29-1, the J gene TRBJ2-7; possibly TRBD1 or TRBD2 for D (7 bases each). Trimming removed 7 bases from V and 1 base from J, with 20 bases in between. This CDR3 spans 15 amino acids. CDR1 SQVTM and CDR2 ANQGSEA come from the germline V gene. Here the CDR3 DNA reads TGCAGCGCCAGGGGGGGGCAGGGGAAATCCTACGAGCAGTACTTC. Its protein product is CSARGGQGKSYEQYF.

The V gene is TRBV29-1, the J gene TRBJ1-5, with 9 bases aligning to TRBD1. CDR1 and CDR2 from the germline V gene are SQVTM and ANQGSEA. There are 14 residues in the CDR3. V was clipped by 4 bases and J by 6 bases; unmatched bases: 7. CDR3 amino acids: CSVADRGVGQPQHF. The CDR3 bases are TGCAGCGTTGCGGACAGGGGCGTTGGTCAGCCCCAGCATTTT.

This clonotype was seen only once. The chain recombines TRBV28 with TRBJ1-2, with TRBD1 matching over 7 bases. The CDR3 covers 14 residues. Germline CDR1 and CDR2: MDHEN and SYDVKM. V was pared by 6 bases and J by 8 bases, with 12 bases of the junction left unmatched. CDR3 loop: CASSLNRGIGGYTF. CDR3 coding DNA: TGTGCCAGCAGCCTCAACAGGGGTATAGGGGGCTACACCTTC.

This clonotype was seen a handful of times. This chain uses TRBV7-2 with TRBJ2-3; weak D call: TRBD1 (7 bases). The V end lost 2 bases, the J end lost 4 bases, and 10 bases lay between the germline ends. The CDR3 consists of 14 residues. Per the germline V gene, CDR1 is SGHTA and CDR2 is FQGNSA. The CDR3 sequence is CASSLSGGPDTQYF. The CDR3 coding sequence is TGTGCCAGCAGCTTATCAGGGGGGCCAGATACGCAGTATTTT.

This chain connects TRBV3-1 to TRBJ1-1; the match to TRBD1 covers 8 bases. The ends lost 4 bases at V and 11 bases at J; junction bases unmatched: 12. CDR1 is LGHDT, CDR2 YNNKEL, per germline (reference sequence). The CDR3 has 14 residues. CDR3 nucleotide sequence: TGTGCCAGCAGCCCAACCCGGACAGGGCCGGATGCTTTCTTT. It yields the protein CASSPTRTGPDAFF.

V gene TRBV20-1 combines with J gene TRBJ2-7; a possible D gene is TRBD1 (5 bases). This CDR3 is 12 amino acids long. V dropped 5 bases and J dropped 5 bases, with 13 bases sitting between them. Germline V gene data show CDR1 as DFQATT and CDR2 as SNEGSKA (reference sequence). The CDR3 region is CSAVQGGDEQYF. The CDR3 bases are TGCAGTGCTGTCCAGGGTGGCGACGAGCAGTACTTC.

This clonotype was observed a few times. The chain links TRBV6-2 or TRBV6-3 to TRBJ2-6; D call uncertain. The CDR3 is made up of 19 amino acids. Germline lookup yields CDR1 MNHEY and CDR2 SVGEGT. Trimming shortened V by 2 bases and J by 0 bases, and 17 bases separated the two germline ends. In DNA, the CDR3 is TGTGCCAGCAGTTACCCAACACTCCGCGGCAGCTCTGGGGCCAACGTCCTGACTTTC. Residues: CASSYPTLRGSSGANVLTF.

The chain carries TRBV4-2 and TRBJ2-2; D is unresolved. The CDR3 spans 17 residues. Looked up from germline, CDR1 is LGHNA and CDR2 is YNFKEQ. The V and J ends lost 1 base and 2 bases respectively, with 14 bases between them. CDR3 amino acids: CASSQGWRGSNTGELFF. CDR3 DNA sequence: TGTGCCAGCAGCCAAGGTTGGCGCGGCTCTAACACCGGGGAGCTGTTTTTT.